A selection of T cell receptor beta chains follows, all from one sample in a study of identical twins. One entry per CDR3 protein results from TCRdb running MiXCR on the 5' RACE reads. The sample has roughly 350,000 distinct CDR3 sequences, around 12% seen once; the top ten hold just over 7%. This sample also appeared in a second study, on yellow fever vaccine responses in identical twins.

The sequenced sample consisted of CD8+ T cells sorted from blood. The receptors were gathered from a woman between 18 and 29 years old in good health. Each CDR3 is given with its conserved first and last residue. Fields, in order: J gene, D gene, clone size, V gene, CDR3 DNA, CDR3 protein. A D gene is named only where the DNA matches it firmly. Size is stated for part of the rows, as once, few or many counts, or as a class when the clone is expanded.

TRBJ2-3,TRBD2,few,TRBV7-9,TGTGCCAGCAGCCCCGAGGGCGGGAGCGCAGATACGCAGTATTTT,CASSPEGGSADTQYF
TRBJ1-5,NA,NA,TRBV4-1,TGCGCCAGCAGCCGTTCCACAGGGAATCCAAGCAATCAGCCCCAGCATTTT,CASSRSTGNPSNQPQHF
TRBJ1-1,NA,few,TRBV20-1,TGCAGTGCTAGAGATCTAGGCTTTCATCCAGGGTTTGGTGAAGCTTTCTTT,CSARDLGFHPGFGEAFF
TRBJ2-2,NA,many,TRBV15,TGTGCCACCAGTGGACGGGGCAACACCGGGGAGCTGTTTTTT,CATSGRGNTGELFF
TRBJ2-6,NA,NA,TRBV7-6,TGTGCCAGCAGCTTAGGCAGCGCTACCTCTGGGGCCAACGTCCTGACTTTC,CASSLGSATSGANVLTF
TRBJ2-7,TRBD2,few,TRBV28,TGTGCCAGCAGATCAAACGGGGGGGAGCAGTACTTC,CASRSNGGEQYF
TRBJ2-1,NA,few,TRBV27,TGTGCCAGCAGCTGGGGATTCCTATTGGGGGAGCAGTTCTTC,CASSWGFLLGEQFF
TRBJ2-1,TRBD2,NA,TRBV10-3,TGTGCCATCACCACTAGCGGGAGGGTATCCTACAATGAGCAGTTCTTC,CAITTSGRVSYNEQFF
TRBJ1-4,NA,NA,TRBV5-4,TGTGCCAGCAGCTGGGCGGGCGGAAAACTGTTTTTT,CASSWAGGKLFF
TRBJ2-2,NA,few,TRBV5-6,TGTGCCAGCAGCTTTCTAGATTCCGGGGAGCTGTTTTTT,CASSFLDSGELFF
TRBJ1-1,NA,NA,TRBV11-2,TGTGCCAGCAGCTTAGTGGAGGCCTACACTGAAGCTTTCTTT,CASSLVEAYTEAFF
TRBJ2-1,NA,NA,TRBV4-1,TGCGCCAGCAGCCAGGAACCTCGGACTGGAGATGAGCAGTTCTTC,CASSQEPRTGDEQFF
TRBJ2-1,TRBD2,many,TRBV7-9,TGTGCCAGCAGCCCAGGGACTAGCGGGGGAGATTACAATGAGCAGTTCTTC,CASSPGTSGGDYNEQFF
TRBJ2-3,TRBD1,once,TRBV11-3,TGTGCCAGAAGCTCTTGGACAGGAAACACAGATACGCAGTATTTT,CARSSWTGNTDTQYF
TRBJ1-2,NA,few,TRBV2,TGTGCCAGCACCGGGGTTGGCTACACCTTC,CASTGVGYTF
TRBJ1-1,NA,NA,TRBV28,TGTGCCAGCAGTGCATCGGACAGAGTGGCTTTCTTT,CASSASDRVAFF
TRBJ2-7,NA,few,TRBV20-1,TGCAGTGCTAGTGGACCCTCCTACGAGCAGTACTTC,CSASGPSYEQYF